This TCR beta chain was captured in a study of blood T cell repertoires in COVID-19. On the study more broadly: Material from acute and convalescent COVID-19 was sourced from the United States, Italy and Spain.

Individuals aged 18 to 89 years were recruited from about two dozen US areas. TCRdb's copy holds only in-frame clones and misses some; the assay was immunoSEQ multiplex PCR. The sample yields about 350,000 clones, around nine tenths seen once. CDR1 and CDR2 from the germline V gene are SNHLY and FYNNEI. Trimming pared 3 bases from V and 8 bases from J, leaving 19 bases between. The CDR3 runs to 15 residues. This chain connects TRBV2 to TRBJ1-2; D gene unclear. The sample consisted of PBMCs or T cells enriched from blood (not recorded which). The TCR comes from a woman aged 30 to 39 who had been exposed to COVID-19. The CDR3 bases are TGTGCCAGCAGTGACGGAGAGGGCGGTTCGCTCGGCTACACCTTC. Protein: CASSDGEGGSLGYTF.